The sequence of this TCR beta chain was determined in a study of blood T cell repertoires in COVID-19. Turning to the study itself: Acute and convalescent COVID-19 samples came from the United States, Italy and Spain. The analysed material was cDNA or gDNA that came from T cells, B-cell-depleted T cells, or PBMCs.

Per the authors' pipeline: Reference gene primer amplification yielded estimated nucleated cell counts. The repertoire was sequenced with immunoSEQ multiplex PCR; TCRdb's copy has only in-frame clones and lacks some. V and J calls and clone size are copied from that table; D and trimming were computed from the DNA. The profile shows 310,000 or so clones, 85% to 90% of them singletons. The V end lost 3 bases, the J end lost 0 bases, and 9 bases lay between the germline ends. The CDR3 covers 16 residues. Germline CDR1 and CDR2: KGHSH and LQKENI. V is TRBV18 and J is TRBJ2-6, with D perhaps TRBD1 (5 bases). This receptor was obtained from a woman in her forties or fifties with active or convalescent COVID-19. The material sequenced was peripheral blood. CDR3 protein: CASSPVDSSGANVLTF. The DNA of the CDR3 is TGTGCCAGCTCACCGGTTGACAGCTCTGGGGCCAACGTCCTGACTTTC.